This TCR beta chain was identified in a study of identical twins (dated by TCRdb to about 2016). For the study in its entirety: To test whether fetal clonotypes persist, the study used deep sequencing on TCR alpha and beta repertoires from monozygotic twins, unrelated adults of various ages, and cord blood. To rule out contamination, replicate twin experiments were performed at different times with different library preparation protocols. Broad study findings and their caveats: Because the same donors could not be followed over many years, the conclusions depended on cross-sectional statistical analysis. In monozygotic twins, out-of-frame TCR alpha sharing was systematically underestimated by recombination models, although the models agreed with sharing between unrelated individuals. Out-of-frame TCR alpha sequences shared between twins showed an excess of low generation-probability sequences compared with coincidental sharing between unrelated individuals. The excess sharing between twins in beta out-of-frame sequences was weaker because fewer shared sequences reduced the signal-to-noise ratio. Invariant T cells such as MAIT and iNKT could partly confound zero-insertion analyses, though diverse VJ usage argued against this for most clonotypes. Fewer insertions were carried by abundant cord blood beta clonotypes; a weaker similar trend was observed in young adult naive repertoires, while no such trend was observed in memory repertoires.

Library method: 5' RACE. Sequencing instrument: Illumina HiSeq 2000. Template switching added a universal primer binding site, and the final cDNA carried a unique molecular identifier that allowed TCR cDNA molecules to be counted accurately. First-strand cDNA for TCR alpha and beta chains was synthesized from specific primers in the conserved constant-segment region. To control for contamination, every cDNA library was double barcoded, receiving both a SMART-Mk sample barcode and Illumina barcodes. TruSeq adapter sequences, together with Illumina sample barcodes, were added in two successive PCR steps. TCR alpha and beta cDNA libraries were sequenced on the Illumina HiSeq platform with custom primers. Processing in the source paper ran as follows. MiGEC processed the raw reads to extract unique molecular identifiers, while MiXCR was used to determine the CDR3 positions. For each individual, recombination models were inferred using an EM algorithm with the repgenHMM and IGoR tools. Shared clonotype analysis was performed with the tcR package in R, normalizing sharing by the product of cloneset sizes. To study raw recombination without the effects of thymic and clonal selection, out-of-frame nonproductive sequences were analyzed. TCRdb handled the public reads itself, with Q25 trimming in fastp and clone calling in MiXCR, and kept productive beta chains. Rows matching on CDR3 protein sequence are summarized as one entry with the most common DNA and genes. The authors' filters were not applied to this entry. Recorded for this sample are under 450,000 distinct CDR3 sequences; less than 20% of them occurred a single time. The ten largest clones represent 9.5% to 15% of the sample.

Every donor was a healthy Caucasian. Three unrelated non-twin adults were also sequenced: a male aged 18 to 29, a male aged 50 to 59 and a female aged 50 to 59. Using Miltenyi CD45RO+ enrichment and human naive T-cell isolation kits, memory (CD45RO+) and naive T cells were isolated from PBMC. This clonotype was counted many times. Its antigen is still unknown. No much larger clone exists at a distance of one base, and base qualities are not known. Including the terminal cysteine and phenylalanine, the CDR3 comprises 14 residues. Only the CDR3 DNA is retained, 42 bases long and in frame from the first base. The junction shows trimming of 5 bases on V and 2 bases on J, plus 13 bases between the germline ends.

The V and J segments used are TRBV12-3 or TRBV12-4 and TRBJ2-7, and TRBD2 may be the D gene, going by 5 matching bases. The sample consisted of naive T cells sorted from blood. What the cell subset or site label conveys for this sample: cells isolated with a human naive T-cell isolation kit. This TCR was recovered from a man in his fifties in good health. Here is the DNA: TGTGCCAGCAGTCCCCCGGGGATCCCCTACGAGCAGTACTTC. This codes for CASSPPGIPYEQYF.